The rows below give T cell receptor beta chains drawn from one sample of a study of a mutant IDH1 vaccine in newly diagnosed glioma. Sequencing was performed with immunoSEQ multiplex PCR; in TCRdb, only in-frame clones are kept and a portion is missing. The table records approximately 43,000 clones, approximately 92% of them present only once. The antigens these receptors bind are not known. The starting material was PBMCs, obtained from a glioma patient whose treatment included an IDH1 peptide vaccine. Receptor source: a man between 35 and 55 years old with glioma. CDR3s include the opening cysteine and the closing phenylalanine or tryptophan. A D gene is named only where the DNA matches it firmly. Expanded clones get a size class; other rows say once, few or many, or leave the size out.

d_call,v_call,clone_size,j_call,cdr3_aa,cdr3_nt
NA,TRBV7-2,NA,TRBJ2-3,CASSFPVGGRPSTDTQYF,TGTGCCAGCAGCTTCCCCGTAGGAGGGCGGCCTAGCACAGATACGCAGTATTTT
NA,TRBV2,NA,TRBJ1-6,CASGRRSYNSPLHF,TGTGCCAGCGGCCGCCGCTCCTATAATTCACCCCTCCACTTT
TRBD1,TRBV28,NA,TRBJ1-2,CASSSGQLIYGYTF,TGTGCCAGCAGTTCGGGACAGCTCATCTATGGCTACACCTTC
NA,TRBV28,NA,TRBJ2-3,CASRASGTDTQYF,TGTGCCAGCCGAGCTAGCGGCACAGATACGCAGTATTTT
NA,TRBV15,NA,TRBJ2-5,CATSRDPRNQETQYF,TGTGCCACCAGCAGAGATCCACGGAACCAAGAGACCCAGTACTTC
NA,TRBV5-4,NA,TRBJ1-3,CASSLGGAIGGNTIYF,TGTGCCAGCAGCTTGGGAGGGGCTATAGGGGGAAACACCATATATTTT
NA,TRBV10-3,NA,TRBJ2-3,CAIRVTDTQYF,TGTGCCATCAGGGTCACAGATACGCAGTATTTT
NA,TRBV7-3,NA,TRBJ2-1,CASSLNLGHNNEQFF,TGTGCCAGCAGCTTAAATCTGGGACATAACAATGAGCAGTTCTTC
NA,TRBV7-9,NA,TRBJ2-3,CASSLGTAYTQYF,TGTGCCAGCAGCTTAGGGACCGCGTATACGCAGTATTTT
NA,TRBV2,NA,TRBJ2-3,CASSEALLASDTQYF,TGTGCCAGCAGTGAAGCGCTTCTAGCATCGGATACGCAGTATTTT
NA,TRBV4-2,NA,TRBJ1-4,CASSPGDFTTNEKLFF,TGTGCCAGCAGCCCCGGAGATTTTACAACTAATGAAAAACTGTTTTTT
NA,TRBV7-2,NA,TRBJ1-2,CASSPAGVEANYGYTF,TGTGCCAGCAGCCCCGCGGGGGTAGAAGCTAACTATGGCTACACCTTC
TRBD2,TRBV5-1,NA,TRBJ2-7,CASSLGTSGNYEQYF,TGCGCCAGCAGCTTGGGGACTAGCGGGAACTACGAGCAGTACTTC
TRBD2,TRBV2,NA,TRBJ2-3,CASSKLAGVADTQYF,TGTGCCAGCAGTAAACTAGCGGGAGTTGCAGATACGCAGTATTTT
NA,TRBV6-6,NA,TRBJ1-2,CASSNPDNWGHGYTF,TGTGCCAGCAGTAACCCGGACAACTGGGGTCATGGCTACACCTTC
NA,TRBV30,once,TRBJ1-1,CAWSVKLAVSEAFF,TGTGCCTGGAGTGTAAAGTTGGCGGTCTCTGAAGCTTTCTTT
NA,TRBV7-9,NA,TRBJ1-2,CASSLATVVGGDGYTF,TGTGCCAGCAGCTTAGCAACTGTTGTTGGGGGGGATGGCTACACCTTC
NA,TRBV2,NA,TRBJ2-2,CASSITGRTGELFF,TGTGCCAGCAGCATAACAGGTCGCACCGGGGAGCTGTTTTTT